This T cell receptor (beta chain) was captured in a study of cytomegalovirus exposure and HLA in healthy donors. Study-level points and caveats: Trimming of TCR beta V- and J-genes showed a link, identified in a later analysis, to a missense DCLRE1C variant. Being productive about 87% or about 30% of the time was typical of most TCR beta V segments in an earlier analysis.

The CDR3 spans 16 residues. The germline CDR1 and CDR2 sequences are SEHNR and FQNEAQ (reference sequence). The V gene lost 5 bases and the J gene lost 4 bases, with 20 bases spanning the gap. This clone showed up just once. Its antigen remains unknown. Primers for the PCR totalled 60 Vbeta and 13 Jbeta. TCRdb's table, derived via immunoSEQ multiplex PCR, lists solely in-frame clones and lacks some. The sample records about 63,000 clones, roughly 74% being singletons. The chain has TRBV7-9 and TRBJ1-2, with a weak D call TRBD1 (6 bases). Sequencing was performed on PBMCs. The receptor was isolated from a woman in her thirties or forties in good health and CMV-seropositive. The CDR3 nucleotides read TGTGCCAGCAGCCCTGCCGCGGGGGCGCAGATCTATGGCTACACCTTC. It specifies CASSPAAGAQIYGYTF. Complete variable domain (other parts from reference TRBV7-9 and TRBJ1-2): DTGVSQNPRHKITKRGQNVTFRCDPISEHNRLYWYRQTLGQGPEFLTYFQNEAQLEKSRLLSDRFSAERPKGSFSTLEIQRTEQGDSAMYLCASSPAAGAQIYGYTFGSGTRLTVV.